This T cell receptor beta chain was identified in a study of blood T cell repertoires in COVID-19. Measured with immunoSEQ multiplex PCR; TCRdb has only the in-frame clones, and not every one. In the table there are approximately 500,000 clones, 85% to 90% of which are singletons. Germline V lookup: CDR1 KGHDR, CDR2 SFDVKD. The CDR3 extends over 16 amino acids. J lost 3 bases, V lost 4 bases, and 4 bases had no gene match. The sample comprised peripheral blood. This chain joins TRBV24-1 and TRBJ2-2, with TRBD1 matching over 10 bases. This TCR came from a woman in her 50s with COVID-19, enrolled during active disease. This chain's CDR3 is CATSDQDRGDTGELFF. The CDR3 coding sequence is TGTGCCACCAGTGACCAGGACAGGGGGGACACCGGGGAGCTGTTTTTT.